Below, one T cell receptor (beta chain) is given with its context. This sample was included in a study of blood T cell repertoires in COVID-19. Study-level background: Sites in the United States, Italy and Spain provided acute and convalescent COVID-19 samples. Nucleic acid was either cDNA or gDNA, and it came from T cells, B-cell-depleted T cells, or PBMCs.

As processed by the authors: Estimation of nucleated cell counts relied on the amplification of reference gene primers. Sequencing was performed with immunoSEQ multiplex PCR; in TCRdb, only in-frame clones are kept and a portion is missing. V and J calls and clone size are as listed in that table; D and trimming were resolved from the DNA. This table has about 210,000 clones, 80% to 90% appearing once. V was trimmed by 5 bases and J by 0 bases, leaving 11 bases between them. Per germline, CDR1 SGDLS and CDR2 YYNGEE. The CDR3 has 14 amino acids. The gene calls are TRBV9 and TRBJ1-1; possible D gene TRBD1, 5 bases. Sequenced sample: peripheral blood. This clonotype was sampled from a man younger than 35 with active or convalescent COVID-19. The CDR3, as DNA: TGTGCCAGCAGTCGACAGTCCCTGAACACTGAAGCTTTCTTT. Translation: CASSRQSLNTEAFF.